A single sample gave rise to the 2 T cell receptor beta chains below, sequenced in a study of tumor-infiltrating lymphocytes in primary liver carcinoma. With a constant-region primer, TCR beta cDNA was made from approximately 520 ng of total RNA. Slightly modified ARM-PCR, run as three nested multiplex PCR rounds, produced the TCR beta libraries. Amplification in the first two PCR rounds was performed using TRBV1-TRBV30 forward primers and a C-beta reverse primer for 10 cycles each. TCRdb used MiXCR to reprocess the multiplex PCR reads, holding one entry per CDR3 protein. The table shows about 310,000 distinct CDR3 sequences, with almost 60% occurring only once. RNA was extracted from whole blood without cell sorting, alongside germline DNA. The specimen sequenced was peripheral blood. These receptors originate from a woman in her 30s with primary liver carcinoma and hepatitis B virus infection.

A word on this clonotype: One end of the junction is discordant with germline, which a read error may explain. This chain links TRBV11-2 with TRBJ2-2, with a possible D match to TRBD2 (5 bases). The CDR3 consists of 15 residues. The germline gives CDR1 SGHAT, CDR2 FQNNGV. The CDR3 here is CVSSIAALNTGELFF. CDR3 coding DNA: TGTGTCAGCAGCATTGCAGCTTTGAACACCGGGGAGCTCTTTTTT.

The V gene is TRBV10-3, the J gene TRBJ2-3; no firm D call. The CDR3 contains 12 residues. The V gene lost 5 bases and the J gene lost 11 bases, with 14 bases spanning the gap. CDR1 is ENHRY and CDR2 is SYGVKD in the germline V gene. CDR3 region: CAISHDNGMQYF. The CDR3 bases are TGTGCCATCAGTCACGATAACGGTATGCAGTATTTT.